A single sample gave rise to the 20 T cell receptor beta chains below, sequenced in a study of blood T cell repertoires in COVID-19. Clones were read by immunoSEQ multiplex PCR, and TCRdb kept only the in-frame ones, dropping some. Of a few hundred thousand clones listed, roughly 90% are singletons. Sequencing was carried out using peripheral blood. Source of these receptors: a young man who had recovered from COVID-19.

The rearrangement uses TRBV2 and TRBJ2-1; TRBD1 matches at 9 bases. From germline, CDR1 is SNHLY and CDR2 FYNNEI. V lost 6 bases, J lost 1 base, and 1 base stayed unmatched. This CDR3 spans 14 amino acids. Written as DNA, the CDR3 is TGTGCCAGCAGAGGACAGGGGTCCTACAATGAGCAGTTCTTC. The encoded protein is CASRGQGSYNEQFF.

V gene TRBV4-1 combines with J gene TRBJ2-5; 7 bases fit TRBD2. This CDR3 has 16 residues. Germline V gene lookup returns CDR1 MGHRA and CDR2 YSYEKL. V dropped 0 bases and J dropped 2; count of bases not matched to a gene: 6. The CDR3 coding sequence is TGCGCCAGCAGCCAAGATCGCCAGGGACTACAAGAGACCCAGTACTTC. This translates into CASSQDRQGLQETQYF.

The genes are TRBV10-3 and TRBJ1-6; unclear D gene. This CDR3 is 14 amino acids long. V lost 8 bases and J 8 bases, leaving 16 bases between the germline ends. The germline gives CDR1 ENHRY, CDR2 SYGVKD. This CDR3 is CAIAPDLGDSPLHF. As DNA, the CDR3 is TGTGCCATCGCACCGGACCTCGGGGATTCACCCCTCCACTTT.

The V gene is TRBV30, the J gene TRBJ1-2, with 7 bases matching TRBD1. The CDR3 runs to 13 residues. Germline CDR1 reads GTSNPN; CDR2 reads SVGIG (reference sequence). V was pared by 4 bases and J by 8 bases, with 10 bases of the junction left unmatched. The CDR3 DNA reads TGTGCCTGGACCTGGACAGGAGGAGTGGGCTACACCTTC. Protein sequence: CAWTWTGGVGYTF.

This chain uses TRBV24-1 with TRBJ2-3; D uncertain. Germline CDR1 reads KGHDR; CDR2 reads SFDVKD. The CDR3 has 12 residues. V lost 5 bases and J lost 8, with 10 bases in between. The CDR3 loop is CATSGSLGTQYF. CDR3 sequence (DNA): TGTGCCACCAGTGGGTCCCTCGGTACGCAGTATTTT.

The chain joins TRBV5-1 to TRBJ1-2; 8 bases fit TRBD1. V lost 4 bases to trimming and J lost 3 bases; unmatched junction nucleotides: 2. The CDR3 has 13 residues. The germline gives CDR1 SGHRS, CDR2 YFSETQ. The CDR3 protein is CASSQQGDYGYTF. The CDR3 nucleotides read TGCGCCAGCAGCCAACAGGGGGACTATGGCTACACCTTC.

The CDR3 coding sequence is TGTGCCAGCAGTTATACGGGGTACGAGCAGTACTTC. Protein: CASSYTGYEQYF. The chain combines TRBV27 with TRBJ2-7; weak D call: TRBD2 (5 bases). Trimming pared 4 bases from V and 4 bases from J, leaving 8 bases between. The CDR3 loop spans 12 amino acids. Germline V lookup: CDR1 MNHEY, CDR2 SMNVEV (reference sequence).

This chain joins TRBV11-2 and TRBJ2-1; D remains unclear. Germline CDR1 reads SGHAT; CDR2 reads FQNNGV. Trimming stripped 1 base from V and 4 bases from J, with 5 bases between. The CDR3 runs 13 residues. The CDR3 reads CASSLGAYNEQFF. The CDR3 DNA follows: TGTGCCAGCAGCTTAGGTGCGTACAATGAGCAGTTCTTC.

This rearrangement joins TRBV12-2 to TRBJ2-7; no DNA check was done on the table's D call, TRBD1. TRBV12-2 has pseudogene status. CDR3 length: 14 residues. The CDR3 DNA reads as TGTGCAAGTCGCTTTGCCGGACAGGGGTACGAGCAGTACTTC. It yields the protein CASRFAGQGYEQYF.

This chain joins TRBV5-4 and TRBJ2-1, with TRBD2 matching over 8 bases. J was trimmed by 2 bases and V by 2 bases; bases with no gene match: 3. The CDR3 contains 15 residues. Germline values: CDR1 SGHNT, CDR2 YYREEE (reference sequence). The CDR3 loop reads CASSLGGGTYNEQFF. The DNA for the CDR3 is TGTGCCAGCAGCTTAGGCGGGGGGACCTACAATGAGCAGTTCTTC. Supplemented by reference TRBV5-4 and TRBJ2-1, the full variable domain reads ETGVTQSPTHLIKTRGQQVTLRCSSQSGHNTVSWYQQALGQGPQFIFQYYREEENGRGNFPPRFSGLQFPNYSSELNVNALELDDSALYLCASSLGGGTYNEQFFGPGTRLTVL.

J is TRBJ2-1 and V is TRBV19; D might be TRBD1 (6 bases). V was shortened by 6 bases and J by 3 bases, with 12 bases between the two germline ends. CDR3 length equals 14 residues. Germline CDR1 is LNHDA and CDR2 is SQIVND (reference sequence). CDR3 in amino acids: CASRTQGFYNEQFF. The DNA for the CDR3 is TGTGCCAGTAGGACCCAGGGGTTCTACAATGAGCAGTTCTTC.

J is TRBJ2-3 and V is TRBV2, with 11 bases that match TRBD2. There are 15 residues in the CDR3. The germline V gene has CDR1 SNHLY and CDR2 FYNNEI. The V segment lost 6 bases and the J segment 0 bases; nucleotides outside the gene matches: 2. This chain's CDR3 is CASSGTSGSTDTQYF. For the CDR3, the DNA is TGTGCCAGCAGCGGGACTAGCGGTAGCACAGATACGCAGTATTTT.

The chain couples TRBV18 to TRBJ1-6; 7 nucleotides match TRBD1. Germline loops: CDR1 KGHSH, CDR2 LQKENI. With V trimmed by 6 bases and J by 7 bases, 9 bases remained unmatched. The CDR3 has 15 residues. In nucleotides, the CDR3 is TGTGCCAGCTCTACAGGGGATTCCTTAAATTCACCCCTCCACTTT. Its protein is CASSTGDSLNSPLHF. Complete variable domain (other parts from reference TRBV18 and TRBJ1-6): NAGVMQNPRHLVRRRGQEARLRCSPMKGHSHVYWYRQLPEEGLKFMVYLQKENIIDESGMPKERFSAEFPKEGPSILRIQQVVRGDSAAYFCASSTGDSLNSPLHFGNGTRLTVT.

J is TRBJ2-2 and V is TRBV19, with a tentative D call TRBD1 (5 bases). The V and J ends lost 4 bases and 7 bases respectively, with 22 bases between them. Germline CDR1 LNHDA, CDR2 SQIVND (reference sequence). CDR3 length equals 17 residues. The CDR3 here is CASSKDNFLNRNGELFF. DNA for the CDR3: TGTGCCAGTAGTAAGGACAATTTTTTGAACCGGAACGGGGAGCTGTTTTTT.

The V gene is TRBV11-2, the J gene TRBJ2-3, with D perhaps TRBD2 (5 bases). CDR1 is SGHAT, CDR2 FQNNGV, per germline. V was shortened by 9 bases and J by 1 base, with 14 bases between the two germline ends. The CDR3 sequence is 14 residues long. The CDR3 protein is CASRGPKRTDTQYF. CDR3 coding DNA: TGTGCCAGTCGGGGTCCGAAACGCACAGATACGCAGTATTTT.

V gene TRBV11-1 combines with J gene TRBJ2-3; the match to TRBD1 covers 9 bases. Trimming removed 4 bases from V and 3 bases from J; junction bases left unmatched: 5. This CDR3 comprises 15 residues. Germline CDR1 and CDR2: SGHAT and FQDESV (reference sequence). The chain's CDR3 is CASSSRTGATDTQYF. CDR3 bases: TGTGCCAGCAGCTCTCGGACAGGGGCGACAGATACGCAGTATTTT.

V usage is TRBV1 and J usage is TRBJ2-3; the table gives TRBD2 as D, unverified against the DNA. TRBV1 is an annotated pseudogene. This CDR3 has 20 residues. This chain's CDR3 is CTSSQDAELAGVGSTDTQYF. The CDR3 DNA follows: TGCACCAGCAGCCAAGACGCGGAACTAGCGGGAGTTGGAAGCACAGATACGCAGTATTTT.

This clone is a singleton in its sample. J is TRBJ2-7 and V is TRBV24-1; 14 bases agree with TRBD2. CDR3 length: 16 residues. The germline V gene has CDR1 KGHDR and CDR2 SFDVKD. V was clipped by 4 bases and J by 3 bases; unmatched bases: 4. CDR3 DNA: TGTGCCACCAGTGAGCCAGGGACTAGCGGGGGCTACGAGCAGTACTTC. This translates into CATSEPGTSGGYEQYF.

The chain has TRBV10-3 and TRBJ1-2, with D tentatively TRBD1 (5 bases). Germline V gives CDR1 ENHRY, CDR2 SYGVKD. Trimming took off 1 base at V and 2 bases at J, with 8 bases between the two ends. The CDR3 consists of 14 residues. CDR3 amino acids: CAISEWEGNYGYTF. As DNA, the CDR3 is TGTGCCATCAGTGAGTGGGAGGGGAACTATGGCTACACCTTC.

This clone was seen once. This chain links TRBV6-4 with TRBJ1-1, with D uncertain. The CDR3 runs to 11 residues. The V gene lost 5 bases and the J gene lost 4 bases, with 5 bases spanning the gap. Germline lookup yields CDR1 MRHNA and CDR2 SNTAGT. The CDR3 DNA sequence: TGTGCCAGCAGTAGCGGCACTGAAGCTTTCTTT. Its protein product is CASSSGTEAFF.